This record concerns one TCR beta chain sequence. The data originate from a study of blood T cell repertoires in COVID-19. Study-wide background: Researchers got acute and convalescent COVID-19 samples from the United States, Italy and Spain. The cDNA or gDNA used as material had been derived from T cells, B-cell-depleted T cells, or PBMCs.

Clones were read by immunoSEQ multiplex PCR, and TCRdb kept only the in-frame ones, dropping some. Of 100,000 to 150,000 clones detected, about 85% appear once; the ten largest clones hold about a quarter. With 5 bases clipped from V and 4 bases from J, the junction kept 8 bases outside the gene matches. Germline loops: CDR1 SQVTM, CDR2 ANQGSEA. This CDR3 contains 15 residues. The sequenced material came from peripheral blood. This chain connects TRBV29-1 to TRBJ1-1; 12 bases fit TRBD1. This TCR came from an elderly woman with acute or convalescent COVID-19. The DNA of the CDR3 is TGCAGCGTTTTACCGGGACAGGGGGCTGGCACTGAAGCTTTCTTT. Translated: CSVLPGQGAGTEAFF.